A single TCR beta chain is shown here with its context. In its sample, this clonotype was seen many times. No antigen is known for it. It has no much larger one-base neighbor in the sample; base qualities were not kept. Receptors were amplified or captured by multiplex PCR. The reads were generated on an Illumina HiSeq 4000. iRepertoire HTBI primers and Arm-PCR amplification of CDR3 regions were used to construct TCR beta libraries. Before sequencing, the PCR products went through gel purification. In the original analysis: Gene usage analysis of CDR3 amino acid clonotypes relied on the approximately 60 TRBV and about 13 TRBJ segments identified across samples. COPE and FqMerger were used to merge the filtered high-quality paired reads into contigs. BLAST was used to align contigs to IMGT TRBV, TRBD and TRBJ reference genes, and CDR3 was defined according to IMGT. Any clonotype with a frequency above 0.1% was counted as a highly expanded clone. Repertoire diversity was measured by Shannon entropy, and V-J evenness by the Gini coefficient. Clonotypes shared by more than one individual were considered public. Clones were called with MiXCR by TCRdb after fastp trimmed the public reads at Q25, and only in-frame beta chains were retained. Rows matching on CDR3 protein sequence are summarized as one entry with the most common DNA and genes. These V and J calls are TCRdb output, not the study's own analysis. In all, the sample holds under 400,000 distinct CDR3 sequences, and around 15% of those were seen once. The ten largest clones represent approximately 30% of the sample.

The sample originates from a study of regulatory T cells in long-lasting Graves disease (dated by TCRdb to the early 2020s). Regarding the study in general: Antithyroid drugs had been taken for less than 3 months by newly diagnosed Graves' disease patients. Persistent Graves' disease patients were compared with newly diagnosed Graves' disease patients by peripheral blood TCR sequencing and RNA sequencing. A total of around 35 samples underwent TCR sequencing: 13 from persistent and around 20 from newly diagnosed Graves' disease patients. The study was registered as a clinical trial and conducted in China.

Here V drops 6 bases and J drops 6 bases, and the junction holds 6 bases not matched to any gene. The CDR3, cysteine through phenylalanine, is 13 amino acids long. Only CDR3 DNA is held: 39 bases, read in frame from base 1. The full study reports these points: Compared with newly diagnosed patients, persistent Graves' disease patients had lower TCR Shannon entropy and fewer highly expanded clones, which suggests clonal expansion. Patients with persistent disease shared more public clonotypes (about 2,900) than newly diagnosed patients did (more than 900). Persistent disease showed preferential use of TRBV28, TRBJ1-2 and TRBJ2-5, whereas newly diagnosed disease favored TRBV20-1 and TRBJ2-1. Sequencing and analysis were restricted to the TCR beta chain. Only peripheral blood was studied, because thyroid tissue, the primary lesion, was inaccessible. The small sample size was acknowledged by the authors as a limitation that may reduce accuracy.

This sample's time point label indicates: newly diagnosed GD, antithyroid drugs for less than 3 months. For both TCR sequencing and RNA sequencing, RNA was extracted from PBMCs using TRIzol. The diagnosis of Graves' disease was made according to American Thyroid Association guidelines. The patients came from an endocrinology department in Xi'an, China. Each patient gave 9 to 10 milliliters of peripheral blood, collected in an EDTA anticoagulant tube. Ficoll Paque Plus density gradient separation was used to isolate PBMCs, and no further T cell sorting was done. An Agilent 2100 Bioanalyzer and agarose gel were used to check RNA quality, while a NanoDrop 2000 measured RNA concentration. This same sample was also part of a study on T cells in Graves' hyperthyroidism and ophthalmopathy. The second study reports: A patient counted as having stable Graves' hyperthyroidism if no progression to ophthalmopathy occurred over 18 months of follow-up. The hyperthyroidism patients were between 18 and 65 years old and newly diagnosed, with a disease duration of less than 2 months. Any patient with an uncontrolled infection, another autoimmune disease, pregnancy or lactation was excluded. Diagnoses were based on clinical symptoms, serum thyroxine and TRAb, thyroid ultrasound and orbital computed tomography. A first-round RT-PCR of the TCR CDR3 used the HTBI primer set with the Qiagen OneStep RT-PCR kit. Blood samples also contained most of the expanded thyroid clonotypes (frequency above 0.001), which suggests that blood repertoires may reflect thyroid immune responses. Ophthalmopathy was separated from stable hyperthyroidism by a 13 V-J signature model, with over 85% sensitivity and roughly 81% specificity obtained in cross-validation and 80%/75% obtained in testing. In validation, progression to ophthalmopathy was predicted by the model with 55% to 71% sensitivity and 72% to 85% specificity, a median of about 6.4 months before onset. A discovery cohort of 95 to 100 patients, about 40 with Graves' ophthalmopathy and approximately 57 with stable Graves' hyperthyroidism, was used to find distinguishing TCR V-J signatures. Prospective prediction of ophthalmopathy was tested in an independent validation cohort of about 19 hyperthyroidism patients and some 17 patients who later progressed to ophthalmopathy. The 100 or so discovery patients were randomly split 7:3 into training and test sets. In several Graves' hyperthyroidism patients, the study also compared T-cell repertoires from thyroid tissue with T-cell repertoires from blood. Following sampling, methimazole starting at 30 mg daily was given to hyperthyroidism patients, and high-dose intravenous methylprednisolone was given to ophthalmopathy patients. Libraries were constructed in a second round of multiplex PCR, after which size selection and purification were performed. Paired-end sequencing of the libraries was performed with 100 bp reads on an Illumina HiSeq2000. Raw data were processed with SOAPnuke, discarding reads with adapters, uncalled bases, mean Phred below 15, or no exact constant-primer or identifier match. COPE v1.2.5 was used to merge the high-quality paired reads, and each unique nucleotide sequence was defined as a clonotype. Clonotypes were aligned to IMGT TRBV, TRBD and TRBJ reference segments using MiTCR v1.1. Only V-J combinations with frequency above 0.0001, covering about 99% of repertoires, were analysed. A TCS score was defined as the ratio of F50 (clonal expansion) to E x V (chaos), with BLOSUM62-based TCRdist applied between CDR3 peptides within each V-J. Welch's t-statistics and random forest reduced just over 500 V-J features to under 15, which were used in a naive Bayes classifier (R e1071). Sample size was not statistically predetermined, and blinding of investigators to group allocation was not performed. According to the paper, TCR Vbeta CDR3 sequencing was carried out on 135 peripheral blood samples, which came from 40 to 45 ophthalmopathy, 75 to 80 hyperthyroidism and roughly 17 progressor patients.

The clonotype comes from a man aged 35-49 years with Graves disease. Donor details come from another sample of the same person, matched by shared clones. The chain uses TRBV12-3 or TRBV12-4 and TRBJ2-5, with 8 bases aligning to TRBD1. The sequencing here drew on peripheral blood mononuclear cells (PBMCs), taken at new diagnosis, from a patient treated with antithyroid drugs. The sequenced DNA is TGTGCCAGCAGCCCGGACAGGGTTCAGACCCAGTACTTC. Its protein product is CASSPDRVQTQYF.